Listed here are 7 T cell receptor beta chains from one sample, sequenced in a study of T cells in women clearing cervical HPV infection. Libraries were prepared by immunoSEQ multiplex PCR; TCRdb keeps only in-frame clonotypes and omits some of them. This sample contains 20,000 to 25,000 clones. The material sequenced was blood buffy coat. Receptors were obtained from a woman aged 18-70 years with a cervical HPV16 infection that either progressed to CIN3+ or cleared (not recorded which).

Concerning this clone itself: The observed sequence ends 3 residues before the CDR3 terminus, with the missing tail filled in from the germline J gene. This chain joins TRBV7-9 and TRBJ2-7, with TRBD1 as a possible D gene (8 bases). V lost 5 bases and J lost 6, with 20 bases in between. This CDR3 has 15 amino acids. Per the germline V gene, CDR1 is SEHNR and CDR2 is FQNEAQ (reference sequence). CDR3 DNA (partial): TGTGCCAGCAGCATACAGGGGGAGGGTTACTGCGAG. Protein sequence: CASSIQGEGYCE. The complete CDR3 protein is CASSIQGEGYCEQYF.

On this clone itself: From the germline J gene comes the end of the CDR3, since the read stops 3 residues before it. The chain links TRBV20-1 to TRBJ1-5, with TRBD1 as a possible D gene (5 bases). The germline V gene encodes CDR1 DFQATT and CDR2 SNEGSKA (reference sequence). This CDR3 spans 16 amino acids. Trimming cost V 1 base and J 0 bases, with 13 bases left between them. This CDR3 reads CSARGDQGNSNQPQHF. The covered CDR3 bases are TGCAGTGCTAGAGGAGATCAGGGAAATAGCAATCAGCCC.

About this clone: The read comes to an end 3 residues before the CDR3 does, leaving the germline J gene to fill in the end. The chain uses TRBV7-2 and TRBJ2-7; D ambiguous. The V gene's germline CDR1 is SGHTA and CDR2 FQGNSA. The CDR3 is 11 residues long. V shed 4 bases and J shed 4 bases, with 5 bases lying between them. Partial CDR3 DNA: TGTGCCAGCAGCTCCTTTTACGAG. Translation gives CASSSFYE. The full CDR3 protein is CASSSFYEQYF.

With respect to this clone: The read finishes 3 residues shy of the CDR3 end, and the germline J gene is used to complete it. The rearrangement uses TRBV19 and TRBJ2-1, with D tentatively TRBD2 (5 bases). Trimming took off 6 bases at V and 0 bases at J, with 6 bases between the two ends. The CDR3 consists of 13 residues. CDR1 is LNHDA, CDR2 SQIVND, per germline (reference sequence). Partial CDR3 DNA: TGTGCCAGTAGCGGGGACTCCTACAATGAG. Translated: CASSGDSYNE. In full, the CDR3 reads CASSGDSYNEQFF.

The sequenced part of the CDR3 DNA is TGCGCCAGCAGCTCCCGGGACAGGGTTGGCACCGGGGAG. It encodes CASSSRDRVGTGE. The full CDR3 is CASSSRDRVGTGELFF. V usage is TRBV5-1 and J usage is TRBJ2-2; 9 nucleotides line up with TRBD1. The read terminates 3 residues before the CDR3 end, so the remaining end is supplied by the germline J gene. CDR3 size: 16 residues. CDR1 SGHRS and CDR2 YFSETQ come from the germline V gene. V gave up 3 bases and J gave up 4 bases; unmatched junction bases: 7.

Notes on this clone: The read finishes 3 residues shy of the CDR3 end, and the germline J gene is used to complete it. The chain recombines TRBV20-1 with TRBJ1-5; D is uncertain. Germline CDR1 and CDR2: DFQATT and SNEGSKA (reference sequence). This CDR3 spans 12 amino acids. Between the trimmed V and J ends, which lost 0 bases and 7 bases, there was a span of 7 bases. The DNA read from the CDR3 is TGCAGTGCTAGAGAAGGCGGACAGCCC. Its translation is CSAREGGQP. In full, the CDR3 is CSAREGGQPQHF.

CDR3 DNA, as far as it was read: TGTGCCAGCAGCAGGGGAGTTAATGAAAAA. Encoded protein: CASSRGVNEK. The CDR3 as a whole reads CASSRGVNEKLFF. This sequence joins TRBV5-4 and TRBJ1-4; a possible D gene is TRBD1 (5 bases). The CDR3 is cut off 3 residues early in the read; its end comes from the germline J gene. V lost 4 bases, J lost 4 bases, and 8 bases lay in between. The CDR3 runs 13 residues. The V gene's germline CDR1 is SGHNT and CDR2 YYREEE (reference sequence).